The rows below give T cell receptor beta chains drawn from one sample of a study of T cells after posttransplantation cyclophosphamide. Sequencing was performed with immunoSEQ multiplex PCR; in TCRdb, only in-frame clones are kept and a portion is missing. Here the sample spans approximately 16,000 clones, 75% to 80% being singletons. This material consisted of CD8+ T cells sorted from PBMCs, taken about 1,900 days after a stem cell transplant with posttransplant cyclophosphamide. These receptors were collected from a female patient in her 40s who received an allogeneic stem cell transplant from a related donor, was CMV-positive, and had no GVHD. The T cells may partly be graft donor cells. CDR3s include the opening cysteine and the closing phenylalanine or tryptophan. D genes are given only for firm matches. Clone size is not always given. Where it is, it says once, few, many or a class for expanded clones.

D gene	V gene	J gene	clone size	CDR3 protein	CDR3 DNA
-	TRBV5-1	TRBJ1-3	-	CASSLGAGSGNTIYF	TGCGCCAGCAGCTTGGGGGCAGGCTCTGGAAACACCATATATTTT
-	TRBV7-6	TRBJ2-1	-	CASRPDSYNEQFF	TGTGCCAGCAGGCCAGACTCCTACAATGAGCAGTTCTTC
TRBD1	TRBV5-1	TRBJ2-4	-	CASSPGTGDIQYF	TGCGCCAGCAGCCCCGGGACAGGGGACATTCAGTACTTC
-	TRBV2	TRBJ1-3	-	CASSEEPVISGNTIYF	TGTGCCAGCAGTGAAGAGCCGGTTATCTCTGGAAACACCATATATTTT
TRBD2	TRBV11-3	TRBJ2-5	once	CASSPGTSRETQYF	TGTGCCAGCAGCCCTGGGACTAGCAGGGAGACCCAGTACTTC
-	TRBV5-1	TRBJ2-7	-	CASRTGSLKNYEQYF	TGCGCCAGCAGAACCGGGTCCCTCAAAAACTACGAGCAGTACTTC
-	TRBV9	TRBJ1-1	once	CASSVEANTEAFF	TGTGCCAGCAGCGTAGAAGCAAACACTGAAGCTTTCTTT
TRBD1	TRBV29-1	TRBJ2-4	-	CSVEGVWGQQELAKNIQYF	TGCAGCGTTGAAGGGGTATGGGGACAGCAAGAACTAGCCAAAAACATTCAGTACTTC
-	TRBV7-8	TRBJ2-4	-	CASSLGGQNIQYF	TGTGCCAGCAGCTTAGGTGGGCAAAACATTCAGTACTTC
TRBD1	TRBV10-3	TRBJ2-5	-	CAISPDRGNQETQYF	TGTGCCATCAGCCCTGACAGGGGGAACCAAGAGACCCAGTACTTC
-	TRBV28	TRBJ2-3	few	CASSFLQGTDTQYF	TGTGCCAGCAGTTTCCTACAGGGCACAGATACGCAGTATTTT
TRBD1	TRBV15	TRBJ2-7	-	CATSRDWVRTGTYEQYF	TGTGCCACCAGCAGAGATTGGGTTCGGACAGGAACCTACGAGCAGTACTTC
TRBD1	TRBV7-9	TRBJ2-7	-	CASSLDRTGYEQYF	TGTGCCAGCAGCTTAGACCGGACAGGCTACGAGCAGTACTTC
-	TRBV27	TRBJ1-1	few	CASRLIGGRSEAFF	TGTGCCAGCAGATTAATCGGGGGGCGTTCCGAAGCTTTCTTT
-	TRBV6-1	TRBJ2-1	-	CASSDPLGPNGNEQFF	TGTGCCAGCAGTGACCCACTAGGGCCTAATGGCAATGAGCAGTTCTTC
TRBD1	TRBV4-1	TRBJ2-7	-	CASSQGQGLSYEQYF	TGCGCCAGCAGCCAAGGACAGGGGCTCTCCTACGAGCAGTACTTC
-	TRBV5-1	TRBJ2-3	-	CATSAGAYTDTQYF	TGCGCCACCTCGGCGGGGGCCTACACAGATACGCAGTATTTT
TRBD1	TRBV7-3	TRBJ1-1	-	CASSLRTGLEAFF	TGTGCCAGCAGCCTTCGGACAGGACTTGAAGCTTTCTTT
TRBD1	TRBV27	TRBJ2-5	few	CASSLTGGAQETQYF	TGTGCCAGCAGTTTGACAGGGGGGGCACAAGAGACCCAGTACTTC
TRBD2	TRBV5-6	TRBJ2-1	-	CASSLGSGGALGEQFF	TGTGCCAGCAGCTTGGGTAGCGGGGGGGCCTTGGGTGAGCAGTTCTTC
TRBD1	TRBV9	TRBJ2-5	-	CASSPTGGLETQYF	TGTGCCAGCAGCCCTACAGGGGGCTTAGAGACCCAGTACTTC
TRBD1	TRBV4-1	TRBJ2-1	few	CASSQVDRGSTYNEQFF	TGCGCCAGCAGCCAAGTAGACAGGGGGAGTACCTACAATGAGCAGTTCTTC
-	TRBV28	TRBJ1-2	-	CASGFRGGYTF	TGTGCCAGCGGCTTCAGGGGAGGCTACACCTTC
-	TRBV7-8	TRBJ2-3	few	CASSQNDRPPDTQYF	TGTGCCAGCAGTCAAAATGACAGGCCGCCAGATACGCAGTATTTT
TRBD1	TRBV27	TRBJ2-6	-	CASSLSVTGARGANVLTF	TGTGCCAGCAGTTTATCTGTGACAGGGGCGAGAGGGGCCAACGTCCTGACTTTC
-	TRBV12-2	TRBJ1-2	-	CASRDRGRLYGYTF	TGTGCAAGTCGGGACAGGGGGCGTCTCTATGGCTACACCTTC
-	TRBV9	TRBJ2-5	-	CASSVGVLRAGETQYF	TGTGCCAGCAGCGTAGGAGTTTTGAGGGCTGGAGAGACCCAGTACTTC
-	TRBV28	TRBJ1-2	-	CASSFPPGATAWVHYGYTF	TGTGCCAGCAGTTTTCCTCCGGGAGCCACGGCGTGGGTGCACTATGGCTACACCTTC